Shown below are 25 T cell receptor beta chains from a single sample sequenced in a study of blood T cell repertoires in COVID-19. This table comes from immunoSEQ multiplex PCR, and its TCRdb copy is limited to in-frame clones, with some not included. The table has about 170,000 clones, about 80% seen once; the top ten hold roughly 11%. Material for sequencing was peripheral blood. These receptors came from a man aged 65-85 years with active or convalescent COVID-19.

The genes are TRBV12-3 or TRBV12-4 and TRBJ1-1; no firm D call. The CDR3 runs to 13 residues. The V gene lost 1 base and the J gene lost 6 bases, with 9 bases spanning the gap. CDR3 in DNA: TGTGCCAGCAGTTTAGAGAGTCCCGCTGAAGCTTTCTTT. Its translation is CASSLESPAEAFF.

The V gene is TRBV18, the J gene TRBJ2-2; 9 bases are shared with TRBD1. This CDR3 contains 15 residues. CDR1 KGHSH and CDR2 LQKENI come from the germline V gene. With V trimmed by 4 bases and J by 3 bases, 3 bases remained unmatched. This chain's CDR3 is CASSRDRADTGELFF. CDR3 nucleotides: TGTGCCAGCTCACGGGACAGGGCTGACACCGGGGAGCTGTTTTTT. Based on the CDR3 plus reference TRBV18 and TRBJ2-2, the full variable domain is NAGVMQNPRHLVRRRGQEARLRCSPMKGHSHVYWYRQLPEEGLKFMVYLQKENIIDESGMPKERFSAEFPKEGPSILRIQQVVRGDSAAYFCASSRDRADTGELFFGEGSRLTVL.

This chain connects TRBV28 to TRBJ2-7; D uncertain. With 3 bases removed from V and 6 bases from J, the gap between germline ends came to 12 bases. This CDR3 is 13 amino acids long. The germline CDR1 and CDR2 sequences are MDHEN and SYDVKM. The CDR3 DNA follows: TGTGCCAGCAGTTTTAGTCTCCCGGGCGAGCAGTACTTC. This translates into CASSFSLPGEQYF. The variable domain in full, completed from reference TRBV28 and TRBJ2-7, reads DVKVTQSSRYLVKRTGEKVFLECVQDMDHENMFWYRQDPGLGLRLIYFSYDVKMKEKGDIPEGYSVSREKKERFSLILESASTNQTSMYLCASSFSLPGEQYFGPGTRLTVT.

The gene calls are TRBV10-2 and TRBJ1-2, with 8 bases matching TRBD1. J gave up 8 bases and V 8 bases, and 10 bases lay outside the gene matches. This CDR3 comprises 13 residues. Per the germline V gene, CDR1 is WSHSY and CDR2 is SAAADI. The chain's CDR3 is CASGGQGGGGYTF. CDR3 bases: TGCGCCAGCGGAGGACAGGGTGGTGGCGGCTACACCTTC.

This rearrangement joins TRBV7-9 to TRBJ1-1; the match to TRBD1 covers 9 bases. V was pared by 10 bases and J by 11 bases, with 14 bases of the junction left unmatched. Germline CDR1 is SEHNR and CDR2 is FQNEAQ (reference sequence). The CDR3 runs 13 residues. The CDR3 nucleotides read TGTGCCACACGGACACAGGGGGCAACTACGGCTTTCTTT. Translating it yields CATRTQGATTAFF.

The gene calls are TRBV5-4 and TRBJ1-5; 8 bases are shared with TRBD1. The germline V gene encodes CDR1 SGHNT and CDR2 YYREEE (reference sequence). V shed 0 bases and J 3 bases; nucleotides not matched to a gene: 2. CDR3 length equals 15 residues. The CDR3 is CASSLGTGYNQPQHF. CDR3 in DNA: TGTGCCAGCAGCTTGGGGACAGGGTACAATCAGCCCCAGCATTTT.

The rearrangement uses TRBV13 and TRBJ2-7, with a weak D call TRBD2 (5 bases). This CDR3 is 14 amino acids long. Trimming left V 3 bases short and J 3 bases short, with 12 bases between. Germline assignment: CDR1 PRHDT and CDR2 FYEKMQ (reference sequence). CDR3 region: CASSLPFGIYEQYF. For the CDR3, the DNA is TGTGCCAGCAGCTTGCCCTTCGGGATCTACGAGCAGTACTTC.

The rearrangement uses TRBV19 and TRBJ2-3; D unclear. This CDR3 spans 13 amino acids. Germline assignment: CDR1 LNHDA and CDR2 SQIVND (reference sequence). Trimming took 6 bases from V and 0 from J, leaving 7 bases between them. CDR3 protein: CASRRRSTDTQYF. The CDR3 region has the DNA TGTGCCAGTAGACGGAGAAGCACAGATACGCAGTATTTT.

The CDR3 region is CASSQDATGGLEQYF. CDR3 DNA: TGCGCCAGCAGCCAAGACGCGACAGGGGGCCTCGAGCAGTACTTC. The V gene is TRBV4-3, the J gene TRBJ2-7; 10 bases align to TRBD1. There are 15 residues in the CDR3. V lost 0 bases, J lost 6 bases, and 5 bases stayed unmatched. CDR1 LGHNA and CDR2 YSLEER come from the germline V gene.

This clone was seen just once. The rearrangement joins TRBV24-1 to TRBJ2-3; no firm D call. This CDR3 region has 13 residues. Trimming removed 5 bases from V and 6 bases from J, with 11 bases in between. CDR1 is KGHDR, CDR2 SFDVKD, per germline. The CDR3 DNA reads TGTGCCACCAGTGTCCCCCATGTGGATACGCAGTATTTT. It codes for CATSVPHVDTQYF.

This chain joins TRBV28 and TRBJ1-4; a possible D gene is TRBD1 (5 bases). V lost 3 bases and J lost 8, with 16 bases in between. The length of the CDR3 is 15 residues. Germline values: CDR1 MDHEN, CDR2 SYDVKM. The CDR3 coding sequence is TGTGCCAGCAGTTTCGGAAGCAGGGTGAGCGAAAAACTGTTTTTT. It codes for CASSFGSRVSEKLFF.

This rearrangement joins TRBV28 to TRBJ2-2; TRBD2 matches 10 bases. After removal of 5 bases from V and 4 bases from J, the junction contained 7 bases not matched to a gene. Germline V gene sequence: CDR1 MDHEN, CDR2 SYDVKM. There are 16 residues in the CDR3. The CDR3 region is CASSPTGTSVTGELFF. In nucleotides, the CDR3 is TGTGCCAGCAGTCCGACCGGGACTAGCGTCACCGGGGAGCTGTTTTTT.

The CDR3 nucleotides read TGTGCCAGCAGCTTAAACAGGGGATCTAATGAAAAACTGTTTTTT. It specifies CASSLNRGSNEKLFF. The chain recombines TRBV11-2 with TRBJ1-4; 7 bases are shared with TRBD1. After removal of 2 bases from V and 3 bases from J, the junction contained 3 bases not matched to a gene. CDR3 length equals 15 residues. Per germline, CDR1 SGHAT and CDR2 FQNNGV.

The V call is TRBV3-1 (or the pseudogene TRBV3-2), the J call TRBJ1-1; 10 bases align to TRBD1. Germline V gives CDR1 LGHDT, CDR2 YNNKEL (reference sequence). This CDR3 contains 15 residues. Trimming at V came to 3 bases and at J to 5 bases, leaving 6 bases not matched to a gene. The CDR3 DNA reads as TGTGCCAGCAGCCAGACAGGGGGCGGTTTTACTGAAGCTTTCTTT. This gives the protein CASSQTGGGFTEAFF.

The gene calls are TRBV6-6 and TRBJ1-3, with unresolved D. Trimming pared 1 base from V and 0 bases from J, leaving 4 bases between. CDR1 MNHNY and CDR2 SVGAGI come from the germline V gene (reference sequence). The CDR3 covers 14 residues. The CDR3, as DNA: TGTGCCAGCAGTTACTACAGCTCTGGAAACACCATATATTTT. Its translation: CASSYYSSGNTIYF.

The chain links TRBV7-2 to TRBJ2-7; 7 bases line up with TRBD1. Germline CDR1 is SGHTA and CDR2 is FQGNSA. V shed 4 bases and J 3 bases; nucleotides not matched to a gene: 9. The CDR3 length is 15 residues. CDR3 in amino acids: CASSYAGTANYEQYF. Written as DNA, the CDR3 is TGTGCCAGCAGCTATGCCGGGACAGCAAACTACGAGCAGTACTTC. The whole variable domain, remainder taken from reference TRBV7-2 and TRBJ2-7, is GAGVSQSPSNKVTEKGKDVELRCDPISGHTALYWYRQSLGQGLEFLIYFQGNSAPDKSGLPSDRFSAERTGGSVSTLTIQRTQQEDSAVYLCASSYAGTANYEQYFGPGTRLTVT.

The gene calls are TRBV14 and TRBJ2-6; tentative D call: TRBD1 (5 bases). The CDR3 extends over 19 amino acids. V lost 5 bases, J lost 0 bases, and 20 bases lay in between. Germline V gene lookup returns CDR1 SGHDN and CDR2 FVKESK. The CDR3 sequence is CASSTQLQVWSSGANVLTF. The CDR3 nucleotides are TGTGCCAGCAGCACCCAACTACAGGTTTGGAGCTCTGGGGCCAACGTCCTGACTTTC.

J is TRBJ2-7 and V is TRBV29-1; 9 nucleotides align to TRBD1. Germline assignment: CDR1 SQVTM and CDR2 ANQGSEA. The CDR3 runs to 15 residues. V shed 3 bases and J 5 bases; nucleotides not matched to a gene: 11. Here the CDR3 DNA reads TGCAGCGTTGACCCGACCGGGACAGGGTTACACGAGCAGTACTTC. Translation: CSVDPTGTGLHEQYF.

The chain links TRBV21-1 to TRBJ1-4; TRBD1 is taken as the D call from the table, unchecked against the DNA. TRBV21-1 is given as a pseudogene. The CDR3 loop spans 15 amino acids. CDR3 in DNA: TGTGCCAGCGGCCGAATGACAGGGTTTGGTGAAAAACTGTTTTTT. Translation gives CASGRMTGFGEKLFF.

CDR3 sequence: CASSQGYKTGEINQPQHF. The DNA for the CDR3 is TGCGCCAGCAGCCAAGGATATAAGACAGGGGAGATTAATCAGCCCCAGCATTTT. The rearrangement uses TRBV4-3 and TRBJ1-5, with 8 bases matching TRBD1. Germline V gives CDR1 LGHNA, CDR2 YSLEER. Losses at the gene ends were 1 base for V and 4 bases for J; bases not matched to a gene: 12. This CDR3 is 18 amino acids long.

The V gene is TRBV4-3, the J gene TRBJ1-1; 7 positions agree with TRBD1. The CDR3 runs 14 residues. The germline V gene encodes CDR1 LGHNA and CDR2 YSLEER. After removal of 1 base from V and 4 bases from J, the junction contained 3 bases not matched to a gene. This CDR3 is CASSQVAGGTEAFF. The CDR3 DNA is TGCGCCAGCAGCCAAGTCGCAGGGGGCACTGAAGCTTTCTTT.

The chain joins TRBV27 to TRBJ2-1, with 8 bases lining up with TRBD1. Germline V gives CDR1 MNHEY, CDR2 SMNVEV (reference sequence). Trimming at V came to 0 bases and at J to 3 bases, leaving 4 bases not matched to a gene. The CDR3 consists of 16 residues. The CDR3 DNA sequence: TGTGCCAGCAGTTTATCGAGAGGACAGGGCTACAATGAGCAGTTCTTC. It translates to CASSLSRGQGYNEQFF.

The chain is built from TRBV12-5 and TRBJ1-1; no clear D gene. The length of the CDR3 is 11 residues. CDR1 and CDR2 (germline): LGHNT, FRNRAP. The V end was cut by 5 bases, the J end by 3 bases, with 4 bases between. CDR3 nucleotides: TGTGCTAGTGGTCTGTACACTGAAGCTTTCTTT. This codes for CASGLYTEAFF.

The chain links TRBV4-1 to TRBJ2-3; possibly TRBD2 for D (6 bases). In germline, CDR1 is MGHRA, CDR2 YSYEKL. V lost 0 bases to trimming and J lost 7 bases, with 11 bases between them. The CDR3 length is 14 residues. The CDR3 loop is CASSQDRLVYTQYF. CDR3 DNA: TGCGCCAGCAGCCAAGACCGACTAGTTTATACGCAGTATTTT.

The J gene is TRBJ2-7, the V gene TRBV4-2; 10 bases align to TRBD2. CDR1 is LGHNA, CDR2 YNFKEQ, per germline. This CDR3 is built from 18 residues. With 0 bases clipped from V and 4 bases from J, the junction kept 12 bases outside the gene matches. This CDR3 is CASSQDWVGTSAVYEQYF. The CDR3 DNA is TGTGCCAGCAGCCAAGATTGGGTTGGGACTAGCGCTGTTTACGAGCAGTACTTC.